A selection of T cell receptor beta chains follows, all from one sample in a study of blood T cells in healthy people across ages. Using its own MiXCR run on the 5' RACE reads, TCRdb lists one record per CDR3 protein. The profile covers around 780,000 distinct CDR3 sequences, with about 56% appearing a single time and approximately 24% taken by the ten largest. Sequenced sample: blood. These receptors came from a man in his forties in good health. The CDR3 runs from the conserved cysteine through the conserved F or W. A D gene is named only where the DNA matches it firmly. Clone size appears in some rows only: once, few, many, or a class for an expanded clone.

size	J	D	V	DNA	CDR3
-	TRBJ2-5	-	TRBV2	TGTGCCAGCCAGGCAGGGGAGTCTAGATTGGAGACCCAGTACTTC	CASQAGESRLETQYF
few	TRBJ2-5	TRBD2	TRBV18	TGTGCCAGCTCAGGGCAACTAGCGGGAGTCACCGAGACCCAGTACTTC	CASSGQLAGVTETQYF
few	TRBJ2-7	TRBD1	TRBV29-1	TGCAGCGGGACAGGGGCTTACGAGCAGTACTTC	CSGTGAYEQYF
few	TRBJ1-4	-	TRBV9	TGTGCCAGCAGCGGACAGGTCCCTAATGAAAAACTGTTTTTT	CASSGQVPNEKLFF
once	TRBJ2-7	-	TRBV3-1	TGTGCCAGCAGCCCGGTACTCTCCTCCTACGAGCAGTACTTC	CASSPVLSSYEQYF
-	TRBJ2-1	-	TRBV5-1	TGCGCCAGCAGCCCGGACAGGGAGGGGCAGTTCTTC	CASSPDREGQFF
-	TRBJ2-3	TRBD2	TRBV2	TGTGCCAGCACTACCGGGACTAGCTTTTCAGATACGCAGTATTTT	CASTTGTSFSDTQYF
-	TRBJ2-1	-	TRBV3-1	TGTGCCAGCAGCCAAGGACTAGAGCAGTTCTTC	CASSQGLEQFF
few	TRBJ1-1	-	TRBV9	TGTGCCAGCTCCCTTAACGGGGGTTCTGAAGCTTTCTTT	CASSLNGGSEAFF
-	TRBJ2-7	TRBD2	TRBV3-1	TGTGCCAGCAGCCCGTCGACAGGCACCGGGACTAGCGGGAGGGCCGTCTACGAGCAGTACTTC	CASSPSTGTGTSGRAVYEQYF
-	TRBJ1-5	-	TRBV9	TGTGCCAGCAGCTTCGGACGCCTTAGCAATCAGCCCCAGCATTTT	CASSFGRLSNQPQHF
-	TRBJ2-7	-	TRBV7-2	TGTGCCAGCAGCTTAGCGAAGGGGGTGAGCTCCTACGAGCAGTACTTC	CASSLAKGVSSYEQYF
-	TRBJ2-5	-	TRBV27	TGTGCCAGCAGTTTCATCGATGGTCCCCCTGGAGGGACCCAGTACTTC	CASSFIDGPPGGTQYF
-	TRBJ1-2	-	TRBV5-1	TGCGCCAGCAGCTTGATCGGGGGCAGCTCTTTTAACTATGGCTACACCTTC	CASSLIGGSSFNYGYTF
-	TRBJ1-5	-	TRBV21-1	TGTGCCAGCAGCAAAGGGGGCCAGGGTCAGCCCCAGCATTTT	CASSKGGQGQPQHF
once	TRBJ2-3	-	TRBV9	TGTGCCAGCAGCGTAGGTACTAGCTTAGATACGCAGTATTTT	CASSVGTSLDTQYF